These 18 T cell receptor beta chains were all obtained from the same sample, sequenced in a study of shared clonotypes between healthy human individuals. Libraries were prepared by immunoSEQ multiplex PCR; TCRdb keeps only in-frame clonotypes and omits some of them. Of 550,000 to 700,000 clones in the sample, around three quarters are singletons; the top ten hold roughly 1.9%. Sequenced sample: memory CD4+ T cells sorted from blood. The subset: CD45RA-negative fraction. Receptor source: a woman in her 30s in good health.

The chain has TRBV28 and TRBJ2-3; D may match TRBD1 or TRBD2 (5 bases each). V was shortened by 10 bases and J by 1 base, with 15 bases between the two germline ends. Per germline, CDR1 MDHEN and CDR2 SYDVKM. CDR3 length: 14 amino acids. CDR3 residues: CANSGTLRTDTQYF. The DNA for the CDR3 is TGTGCCAACTCCGGGACGCTACGCACAGATACGCAGTATTTT.

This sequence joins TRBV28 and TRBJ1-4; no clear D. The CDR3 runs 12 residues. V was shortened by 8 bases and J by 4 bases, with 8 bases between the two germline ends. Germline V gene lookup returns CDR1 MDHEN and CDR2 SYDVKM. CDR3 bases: TGTGCCAGCGGGTCAGATAATGAAAAACTGTTTTTT. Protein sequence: CASGSDNEKLFF.

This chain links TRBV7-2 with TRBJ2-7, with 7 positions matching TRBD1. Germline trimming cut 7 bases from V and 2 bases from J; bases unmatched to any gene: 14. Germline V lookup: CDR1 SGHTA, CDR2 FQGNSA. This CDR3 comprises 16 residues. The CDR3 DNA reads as TGTGCCAGCAACAAAGACTCGACAGGGACAACCTACGAGCAGTACTTC. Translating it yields CASNKDSTGTTYEQYF.

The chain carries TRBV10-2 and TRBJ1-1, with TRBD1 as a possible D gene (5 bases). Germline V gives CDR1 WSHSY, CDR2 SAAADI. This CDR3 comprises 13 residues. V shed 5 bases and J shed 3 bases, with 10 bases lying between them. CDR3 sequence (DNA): TGCGCCAGCAGTTCGCAGGGATACACTGAAGCTTTCTTT. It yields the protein CASSSQGYTEAFF.

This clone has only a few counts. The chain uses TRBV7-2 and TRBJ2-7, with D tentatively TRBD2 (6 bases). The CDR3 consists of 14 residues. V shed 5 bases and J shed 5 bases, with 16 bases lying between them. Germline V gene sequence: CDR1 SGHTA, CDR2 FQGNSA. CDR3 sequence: CASSPPTSNHEQYF. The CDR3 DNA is TGTGCCAGCAGCCCCCCGACTAGTAACCACGAGCAGTACTTC.

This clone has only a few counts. The CDR3 bases are TGTGCCAGCAGCTCGGGACAGGGTGATGGAAACACCATATATTTT. This gives the protein CASSSGQGDGNTIYF. J is TRBJ1-3 and V is TRBV7-6; 9 bases agree with TRBD1. V lost 4 bases and J lost 3; bases outside the gene matches: 4. Germline V gene sequence: CDR1 SGHVS, CDR2 FNYEAQ. The CDR3 extends over 15 amino acids. Based on the CDR3 plus reference TRBV7-6 and TRBJ1-3, the full variable domain is GAGVSQSPRYKVTKRGQDVALRCDPISGHVSLYWYRQALGQGPEFLTYFNYEAQQDKSGLPNDRFSAERPEGSISTLTIQRTEQRDSAMYRCASSSGQGDGNTIYFGEGSWLTVV.

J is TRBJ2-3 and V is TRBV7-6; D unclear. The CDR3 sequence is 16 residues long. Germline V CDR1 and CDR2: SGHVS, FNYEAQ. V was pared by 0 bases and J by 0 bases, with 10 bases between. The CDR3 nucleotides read TGTGCCAGCAGCTTAGCGCCGGCAGGTAGCACAGATACGCAGTATTTT. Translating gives CASSLAPAGSTDTQYF.

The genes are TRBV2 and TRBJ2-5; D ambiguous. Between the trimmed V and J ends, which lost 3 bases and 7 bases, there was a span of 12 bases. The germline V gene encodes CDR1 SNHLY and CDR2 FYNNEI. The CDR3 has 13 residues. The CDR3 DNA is TGTGCCAGCAGTGAGACCCAGTTGGGGACCCAGTACTTC. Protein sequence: CASSETQLGTQYF.

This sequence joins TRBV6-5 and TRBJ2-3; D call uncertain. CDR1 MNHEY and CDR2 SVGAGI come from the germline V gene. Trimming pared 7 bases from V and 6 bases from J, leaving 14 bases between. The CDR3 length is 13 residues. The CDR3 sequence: CASIRSYSDTQYF. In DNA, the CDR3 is TGTGCCAGCATCCGATCGTACTCTGATACGCAGTATTTT.

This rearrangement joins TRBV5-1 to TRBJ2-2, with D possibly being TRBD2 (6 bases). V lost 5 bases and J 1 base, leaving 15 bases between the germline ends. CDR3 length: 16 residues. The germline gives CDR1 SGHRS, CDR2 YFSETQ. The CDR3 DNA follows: TGCGCCAGCAGTCCGGAGGGGCTAGGGAACACCGGGGAGCTGTTTTTT. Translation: CASSPEGLGNTGELFF.

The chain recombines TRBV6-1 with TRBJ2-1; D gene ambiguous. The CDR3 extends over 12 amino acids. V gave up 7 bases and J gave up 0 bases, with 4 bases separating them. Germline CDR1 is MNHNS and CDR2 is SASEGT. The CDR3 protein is CASTYSYNEQFF. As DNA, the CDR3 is TGTGCCAGCACGTACTCCTACAATGAGCAGTTCTTC.

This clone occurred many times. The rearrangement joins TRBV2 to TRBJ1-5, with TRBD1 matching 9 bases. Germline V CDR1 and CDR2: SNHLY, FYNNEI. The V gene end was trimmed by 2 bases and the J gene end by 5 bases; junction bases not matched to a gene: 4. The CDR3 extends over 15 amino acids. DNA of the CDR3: TGTGCCAGCAGTGAAACAGGGGGCGCGGATCAGCCCCAGCATTTT. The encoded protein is CASSETGGADQPQHF.

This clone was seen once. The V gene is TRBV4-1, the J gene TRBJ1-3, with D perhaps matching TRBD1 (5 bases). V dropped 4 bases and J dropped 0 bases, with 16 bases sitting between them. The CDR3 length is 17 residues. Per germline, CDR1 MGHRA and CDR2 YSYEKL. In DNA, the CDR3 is TGCGCCAGCAGCCGTTTTGAGGGGTGGGACTCTGGAAACACCATATATTTT. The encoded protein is CASSRFEGWDSGNTIYF.

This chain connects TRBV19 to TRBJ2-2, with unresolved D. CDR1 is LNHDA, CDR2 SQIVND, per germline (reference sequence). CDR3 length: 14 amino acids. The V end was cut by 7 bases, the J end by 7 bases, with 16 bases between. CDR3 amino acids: CASTYREGIGELFF. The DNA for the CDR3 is TGTGCCAGTACCTATAGGGAAGGAATCGGGGAGCTGTTTTTT.

CDR3 DNA sequence: TGTGCCAGCAGTTATACCAATACAGGGGGATCGAAATACGAGCAGTACTTC. It specifies CASSYTNTGGSKYEQYF. The chain joins TRBV28 to TRBJ2-7; TRBD1 matches at 8 bases. The CDR3 totals 17 residues. Per germline, CDR1 MDHEN and CDR2 SYDVKM. Germline trimming cut 4 bases from V and 4 bases from J; bases unmatched to any gene: 15.

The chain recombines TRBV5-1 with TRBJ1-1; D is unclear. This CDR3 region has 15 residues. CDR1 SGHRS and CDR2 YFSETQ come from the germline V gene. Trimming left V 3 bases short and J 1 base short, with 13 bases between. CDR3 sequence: CASSSEPIGNTEAFF. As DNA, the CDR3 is TGCGCCAGCAGCTCGGAACCGATAGGGAACACTGAAGCTTTCTTT.

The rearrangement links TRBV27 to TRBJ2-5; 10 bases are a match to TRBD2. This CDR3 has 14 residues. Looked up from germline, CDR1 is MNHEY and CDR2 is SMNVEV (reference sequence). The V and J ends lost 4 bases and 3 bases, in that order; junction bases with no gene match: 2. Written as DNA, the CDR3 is TGTGCCAGCAGTTCGCTAGCGGGAGAAGAGACCCAGTACTTC. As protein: CASSSLAGEETQYF.

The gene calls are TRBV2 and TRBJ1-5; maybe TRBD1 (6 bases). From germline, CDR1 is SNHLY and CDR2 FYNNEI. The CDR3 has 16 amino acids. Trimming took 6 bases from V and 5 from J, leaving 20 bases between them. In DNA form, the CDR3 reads TGTGCCAGCAGGCCCCTGGTTGGGGACAAAGATCAGCCCCAGCATTTT. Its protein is CASRPLVGDKDQPQHF.